A selection of T cell receptor beta chains follows, all from one sample in a study of T cells in Graves' hyperthyroidism and ophthalmopathy. One entry per CDR3 protein, called by TCRdb with MiXCR from the multiplex PCR reads. The top ten hold approximately 50% of the sample, which has hundreds of thousands of distinct CDR3 sequences, just under 20% seen once. Material for sequencing was blood. These receptors were obtained from a man aged 40-49 years with Graves' ophthalmopathy. Both conserved end residues are part of each CDR3. D genes are given only for firm matches. Clone size appears in some rows only: once, few, many, or a class for an expanded clone.

d_call j_call v_call clone_size cdr3_nt cdr3_aa
. TRBJ1-6 TRBV12-3/TRBV12-4 few TGTGCCAGCAGTTATAGCTCCCGGGCCCTCCACTTT CASSYSSRALHF
TRBD1 TRBJ2-7 TRBV20-1 . TGCGGTGCTAACTCCGGGACAGGGTCCTACGAGCAGTACTTC CGANSGTGSYEQYF
. TRBJ2-2 TRBV7-3 . TGTGCCAGCAGCTTGACTTGGGGCGGGGAGCTGTTTTTT CASSLTWGGELFF
. TRBJ2-2 TRBV3-1 many TGTGCCAGCAGCCAAGAAATAGCCTGGGCCGGGGAGCTGTTTTTT CASSQEIAWAGELFF
. TRBJ1-1 TRBV30 many TGTGCCTGGATTCGTCAGGTGAACACTGAAGCTTTCTTT CAWIRQVNTEAFF
. TRBJ1-3 TRBV20-1 few TGCAGTGCTAGTTCTCCAGCGGAAAGTAACACCATATATTTT CSASSPAESNTIYF
. TRBJ2-7 TRBV29-1 . TGCAGCGTTGAACCTCCGGACAGCTACGAGCAGTACTTC CSVEPPDSYEQYF
. TRBJ1-3 TRBV12-5 . TGTGCTAGTGGTTTTAAGGGAGATTATGCCGGATCTGGAAACACCATATATTTT CASGFKGDYAGSGNTIYF
TRBD2 TRBJ2-3 TRBV20-1 . TGCAGTGCTAGAGGGCTAGCGGTGGCAGATACGCAGTATTTT CSARGLAVADTQYF
. TRBJ2-3 TRBV7-3 many TGTGCCAGCAGCTTCCTCATCCCGGGACTGCCTAGCACAGATACGCAGTATTTT CASSFLIPGLPSTDTQYF
TRBD1 TRBJ2-3 TRBV3-1 . TGTGCCAGCCCCTTTCTCCCAAATAAGGACAGGGGTGCAGATACGCAGTATTTT CASPFLPNKDRGADTQYF
TRBD2 TRBJ2-5 TRBV3-1 . TGTGCCAGCAGCCTAGAAGAGCGGGGGGGCCGAGAGACCCAGTACTTC CASSLEERGGRETQYF
. TRBJ2-5 TRBV20-1 many TGCAGTGTAAAGGGACGGCAAGAGACCCAGTACTTC CSVKGRQETQYF
. TRBJ2-7 TRBV12-3/TRBV12-4 . TGTGCCAGCAGTTTTAATCTTGGGGATTACGAGCAGTACTTC CASSFNLGDYEQYF
TRBD2 TRBJ2-7 TRBV29-1 . TGCAGCGGGGGGTGGTCGGGAGGGGGATTCTACGAGCAGTACTTC CSGGWSGGGFYEQYF
TRBD1 TRBJ1-4 TRBV5-4 few TGTGCCAGCAGCTTCAGACAGGGGGGTTATGTCAGTGAAAAACTGTTTTTT CASSFRQGGYVSEKLFF
TRBD1 TRBJ2-3 TRBV28 . TGTGCCAGCAACCACAGGGGGGACACAGATACGCAGTATTTT CASNHRGDTDTQYF
TRBD2 TRBJ2-1 TRBV5-5 . TGTGCCAGCAGCCCAAGCGGGGGTCGTGGGGAGCAGTTCTTC CASSPSGGRGEQFF
. TRBJ1-1 TRBV28 many TGTGCCAGCAGTTCGGTGGAGAACACTGAAGCTTTCTTT CASSSVENTEAFF
. TRBJ1-6 TRBV20-1 . TGCAGTGCTAGAGATAGGACGGTGCAGGTCAATTCACCCCTCCACTTT CSARDRTVQVNSPLHF
. TRBJ2-2 TRBV7-9 few TGTGCCAGCAGCCCGGTGAGCGTAGCTGGGGAGCTGTTTTTT CASSPVSVAGELFF
. TRBJ1-4 TRBV28 . TGTGCCAGCAGTCCCGGGCGGGCTGGGTCTAATGAAAAACTGTTTTTT CASSPGRAGSNEKLFF
. TRBJ2-1 TRBV3-1 . TGTGCCAGCAGCCAAGGAAGGGGGGGGGCAGCCTACAATGAGCAGTTCTTC CASSQGRGGAAYNEQFF
. TRBJ2-1 TRBV7-2 few TGTGCCAGCAGCTTAGTCGGGGGGGGACAGGGTTATGAGCAGTTCTTC CASSLVGGGQGYEQFF
TRBD1 TRBJ1-2 TRBV10-3 few TGTGCCATCACCGATACCGGGACAGGGGGTCGCGGCTACACCTTC CAITDTGTGGRGYTF
TRBD2 TRBJ2-2 TRBV5-4 . TGTGCCAGCAGCTTGAGCGGGGGGGACCGGGAGCTGTTTTTT CASSLSGGDRELFF
TRBD1 TRBJ2-2 TRBV2 many TGTGCCAGCAGGAGAGACAGGGGGCGGGGCACCGGGGAGCTGTTTTTT CASRRDRGRGTGELFF
. TRBJ1-1 TRBV5-8 . TGTGCCAGCAGCTTGGGACATCGAGCGAACACTGAAGCTTTCTTT CASSLGHRANTEAFF
. TRBJ2-3 TRBV20-1 many TGCAGTGTCAGAGGACAGACTAGCACAGATACGCAGTATTTT CSVRGQTSTDTQYF
. TRBJ2-7 TRBV5-5 few TGTGCCAGCAGCGAATTGGGTGGTACCTACGAGCAGTACTTC CASSELGGTYEQYF
TRBD2 TRBJ2-3 TRBV20-1 . TGCAGTGCTAGAGATCCCGATGGCGGGGGGCCTCACAGGGTTGCAGATACGCAGTATTTT CSARDPDGGGPHRVADTQYF
. TRBJ2-5 TRBV7-2 . TGTGCCAGCAGCTTCTGGACGAAGAAGACCCAGTACTTC CASSFWTKKTQYF
. TRBJ1-4 TRBV2 many TGTGCCAGCAGTGAGGGGTACAGGTCTCATGAAAAACTGTTTTTT CASSEGYRSHEKLFF
TRBD2 TRBJ2-7 TRBV11-2 many TGTGCCAGCAGCTTAGCCGATACTAGCGGCTACGAGCAGTACTTC CASSLADTSGYEQYF
. TRBJ2-1 TRBV25-1 . TGTGCCAGCAGTGAGGTATTGGCTCCAAGCTCCTACAATGAGCAGTTCTTC CASSEVLAPSSYNEQFF
TRBD2 TRBJ2-5 TRBV27 . TGTGCCAGCAGTTCCCTGAGCGGGAGAGTTGAGACCCAGTACTTC CASSSLSGRVETQYF
TRBD1 TRBJ2-3 TRBV2 many TGTGCCAGCAGACCTCAGGGGGTAGGAGATACGCAGTATTTT CASRPQGVGDTQYF